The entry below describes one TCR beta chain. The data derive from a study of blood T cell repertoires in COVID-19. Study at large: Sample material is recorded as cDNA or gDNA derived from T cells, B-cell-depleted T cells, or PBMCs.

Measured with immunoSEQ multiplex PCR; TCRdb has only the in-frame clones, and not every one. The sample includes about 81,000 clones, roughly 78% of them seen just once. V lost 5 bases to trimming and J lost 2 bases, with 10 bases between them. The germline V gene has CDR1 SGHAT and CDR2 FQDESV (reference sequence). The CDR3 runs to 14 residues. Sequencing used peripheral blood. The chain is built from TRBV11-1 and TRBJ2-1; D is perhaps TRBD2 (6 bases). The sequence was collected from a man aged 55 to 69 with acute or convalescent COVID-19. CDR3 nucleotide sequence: TGTGCCAGCAGCCCAGGCGGGACCTACAATGAGCAGTTCTTC. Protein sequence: CASSPGGTYNEQFF.